This TCR beta chain was identified in a study of CD8 T cells in ankylosing spondylitis. Study-wide points: Apparently characteristic of ankylosing spondylitis blood was a TCR beta motif (about eight highly homologous variants). Significantly higher representation of disease-linked clones was reported for matched ankylosing spondylitis synovial fluid. Several of the motif variants were reported before in synovial fluid and blood from reactive arthritis.

A word on this clonotype: What it recognizes is unknown.

Germline CDR1 is KGHSH and CDR2 is LQKENI. The CDR3 sequence is 12 residues long. V was shortened by 3 bases and J by 8 bases, with 10 bases between the two germline ends. TCRdb reprocessed the 5' RACE reads via MiXCR and lists one record per CDR3 protein. The sample comprises 700,000 to 850,000 distinct CDR3 sequences, approximately 12% of which are singletons, and around 0.51% rests with the top ten. Sample: blood, either unsorted or a sorted T cell fraction (not recorded which). The receptor comes from a male donor with ankylosing spondylitis. The chain combines TRBV18 with TRBJ1-2; D call uncertain. CDR3 bases: TGTGCCAGCTCACCCCTTATCGGGGGCTACACCTTC. Encoded protein: CASSPLIGGYTF.